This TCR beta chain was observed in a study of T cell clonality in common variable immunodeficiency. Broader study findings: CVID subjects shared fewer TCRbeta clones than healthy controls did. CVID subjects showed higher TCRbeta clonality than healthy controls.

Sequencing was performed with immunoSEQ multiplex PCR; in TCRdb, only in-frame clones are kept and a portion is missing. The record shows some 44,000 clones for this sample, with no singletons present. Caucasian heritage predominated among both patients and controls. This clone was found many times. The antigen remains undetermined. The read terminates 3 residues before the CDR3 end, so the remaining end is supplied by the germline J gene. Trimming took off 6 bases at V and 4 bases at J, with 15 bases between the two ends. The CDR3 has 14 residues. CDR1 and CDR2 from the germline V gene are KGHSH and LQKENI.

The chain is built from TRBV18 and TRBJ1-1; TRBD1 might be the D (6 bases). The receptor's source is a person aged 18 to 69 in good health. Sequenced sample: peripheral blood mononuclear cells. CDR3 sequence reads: CASSAQGPTTEAFF. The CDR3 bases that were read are TGTGCCAGCTCGGCACAGGGCCCTACCACTGAA.